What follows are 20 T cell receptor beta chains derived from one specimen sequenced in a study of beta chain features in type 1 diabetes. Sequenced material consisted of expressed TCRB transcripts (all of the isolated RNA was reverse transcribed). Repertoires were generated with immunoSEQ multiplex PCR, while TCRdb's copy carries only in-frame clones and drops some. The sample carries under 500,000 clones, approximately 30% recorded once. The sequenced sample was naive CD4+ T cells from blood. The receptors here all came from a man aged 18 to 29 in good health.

This CDR3 is CASRGSSYEQYF. The CDR3 DNA sequence: TGTGCCAGCAGAGGCAGCTCCTACGAGCAGTACTTC. The genes are TRBV28 and TRBJ2-7; the D is unclear. The ends were cut back, 6 bases at V and 0 bases at J, with 6 bases in the middle. Germline V CDR1 and CDR2: MDHEN, SYDVKM. The CDR3 contains 12 residues.

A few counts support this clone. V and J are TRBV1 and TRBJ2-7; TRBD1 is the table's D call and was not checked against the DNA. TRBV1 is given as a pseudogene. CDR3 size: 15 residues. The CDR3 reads CTSSQDVQFSYEQYF. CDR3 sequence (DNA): TGCACCAGCAGCCAAGATGTTCAGTTTTCCTACGAGCAGTACTTC.

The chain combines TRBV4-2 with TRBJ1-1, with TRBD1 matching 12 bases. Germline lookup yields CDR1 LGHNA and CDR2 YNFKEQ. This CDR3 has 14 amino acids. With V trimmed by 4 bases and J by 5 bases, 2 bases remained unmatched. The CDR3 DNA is TGTGCCAGCAGCCGGGACAGGGGGCGGACTGAAGCTTTCTTT. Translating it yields CASSRDRGRTEAFF.

The CDR3 here is CASSALDSVYNEQFF. CDR3 nucleotide sequence: TGTGCCAGCAGCGCTCTAGACTCAGTGTACAATGAGCAGTTCTTC. The V call is TRBV9, the J call TRBJ2-1; D not resolved. This CDR3 has 15 residues. CDR1 SGDLS and CDR2 YYNGEE come from the germline V gene. V was pared by 3 bases and J by 4 bases, with 14 bases between. Full variable domain (missing parts from reference TRBV9 and TRBJ2-1): DSGVTQTPKHLITATGQRVTLRCSPRSGDLSVYWYQQSLDQGLQFLIQYYNGEERAKGNILERFSAQQFPDLHSELNLSSLELGDSALYFCASSALDSVYNEQFFGPGTRLTVL.

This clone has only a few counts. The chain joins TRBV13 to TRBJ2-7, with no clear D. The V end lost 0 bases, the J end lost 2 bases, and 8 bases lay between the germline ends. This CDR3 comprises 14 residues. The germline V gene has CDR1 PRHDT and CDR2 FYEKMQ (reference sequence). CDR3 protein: CASSLGPDAYEQYF. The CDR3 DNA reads TGTGCCAGCAGCTTAGGTCCGGATGCCTACGAGCAGTACTTC. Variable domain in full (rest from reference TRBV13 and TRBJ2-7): AAGVIQSPRHLIKEKRETATLKCYPIPRHDTVYWYQQGPGQDPQFLISFYEKMQSDKGSIPDRFSAQQFSDYHSELNMSSLELGDSALYFCASSLGPDAYEQYFGPGTRLTVT.

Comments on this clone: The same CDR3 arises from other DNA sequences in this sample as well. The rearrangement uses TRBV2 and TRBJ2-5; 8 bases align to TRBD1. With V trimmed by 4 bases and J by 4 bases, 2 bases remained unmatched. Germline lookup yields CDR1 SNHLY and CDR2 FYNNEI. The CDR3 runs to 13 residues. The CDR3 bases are TGTGCCAGCAGTGGACAGGGGCGAGAGACCCAGTACTTC. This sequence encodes CASSGQGRETQYF.

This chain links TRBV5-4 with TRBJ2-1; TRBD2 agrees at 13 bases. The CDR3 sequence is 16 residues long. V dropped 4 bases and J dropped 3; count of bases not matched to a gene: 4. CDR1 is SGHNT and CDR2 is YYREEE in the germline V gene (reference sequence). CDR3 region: CASSLGLAGDYNEQFF. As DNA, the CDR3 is TGTGCCAGCAGCCTCGGACTAGCGGGAGACTACAATGAGCAGTTCTTC. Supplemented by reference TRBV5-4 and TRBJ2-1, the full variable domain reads ETGVTQSPTHLIKTRGQQVTLRCSSQSGHNTVSWYQQALGQGPQFIFQYYREEENGRGNFPPRFSGLQFPNYSSELNVNALELDDSALYLCASSLGLAGDYNEQFFGPGTRLTVL.

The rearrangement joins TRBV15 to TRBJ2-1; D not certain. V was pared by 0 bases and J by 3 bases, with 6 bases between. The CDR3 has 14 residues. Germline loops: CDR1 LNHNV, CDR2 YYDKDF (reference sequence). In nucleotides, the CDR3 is TGTGCCACCAGCAGAGATAACGGCTACAATGAGCAGTTCTTC. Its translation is CATSRDNGYNEQFF.

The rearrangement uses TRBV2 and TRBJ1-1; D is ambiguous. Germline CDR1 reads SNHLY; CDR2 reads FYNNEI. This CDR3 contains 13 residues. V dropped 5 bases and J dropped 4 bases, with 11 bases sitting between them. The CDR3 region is CASSPQWGTEAFF. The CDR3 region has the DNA TGTGCCAGCAGTCCCCAATGGGGCACTGAAGCTTTCTTT. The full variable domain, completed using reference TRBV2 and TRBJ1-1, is EPEVTQTPSHQVTQMGQEVILRCVPISNHLYFYWYRQILGQKVEFLVSFYNNEISEKSEIFDDQFSVERPDGSNFTLKIRSTKLEDSAMYFCASSPQWGTEAFFGQGTRLTVV.

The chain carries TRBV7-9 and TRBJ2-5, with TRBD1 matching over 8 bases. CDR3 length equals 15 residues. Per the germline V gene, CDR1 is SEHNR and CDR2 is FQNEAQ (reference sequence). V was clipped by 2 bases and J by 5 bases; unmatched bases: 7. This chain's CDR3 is CASSLSRGLRETQYF. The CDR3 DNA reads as TGTGCCAGCAGCTTATCCAGGGGGCTGCGGGAGACCCAGTACTTC.

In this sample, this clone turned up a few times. The CDR3 nucleotides are TGTGCCAGCAGCTTAGCCGGGAGCGGGAATTGGTATTTT. It yields the protein CASSLAGSGNWYF. The rearrangement uses TRBV11-2 and TRBJ2-3; 7 bases map to TRBD2. The CDR3 runs to 13 residues. Looked up from germline, CDR1 is SGHAT and CDR2 is FQNNGV. The ends lost 1 base at V and 14 bases at J; junction bases unmatched: 9. Full variable domain (missing parts from reference TRBV11-2 and TRBJ2-3): EAGVAQSPRYKIIEKRQSVAFWCNPISGHATLYWYQQILGQGPKLLIQFQNNGVVDDSQLPKDRFSAERLKGVDSTLKIQPAKLEDSAVYLCASSLAGSGNWYFGPGTRLTVL.

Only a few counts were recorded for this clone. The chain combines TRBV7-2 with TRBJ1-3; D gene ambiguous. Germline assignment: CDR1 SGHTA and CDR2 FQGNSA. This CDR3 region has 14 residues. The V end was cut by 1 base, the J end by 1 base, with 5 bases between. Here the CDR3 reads CASSLGHSGNTIYF. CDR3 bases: TGTGCCAGCAGCTTAGGGCATTCTGGAAACACCATATATTTT.

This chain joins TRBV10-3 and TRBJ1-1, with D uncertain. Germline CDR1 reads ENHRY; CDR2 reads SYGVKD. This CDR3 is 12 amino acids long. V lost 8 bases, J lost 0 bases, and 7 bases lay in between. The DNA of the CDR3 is TGTGCCATCGGGTCTTTGAACACTGAAGCTTTCTTT. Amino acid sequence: CAIGSLNTEAFF.

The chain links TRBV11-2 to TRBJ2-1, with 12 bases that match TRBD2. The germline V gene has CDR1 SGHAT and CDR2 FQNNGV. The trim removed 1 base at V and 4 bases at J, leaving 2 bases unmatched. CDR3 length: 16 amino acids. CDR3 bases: TGTGCCAGCAGCTTAGGGACTAGCGGGGAATACAATGAGCAGTTCTTC. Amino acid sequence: CASSLGTSGEYNEQFF. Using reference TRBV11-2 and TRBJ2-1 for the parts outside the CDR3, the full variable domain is EAGVAQSPRYKIIEKRQSVAFWCNPISGHATLYWYQQILGQGPKLLIQFQNNGVVDDSQLPKDRFSAERLKGVDSTLKIQPAKLEDSAVYLCASSLGTSGEYNEQFFGPGTRLTVL.

The CDR3 DNA is TGTGCCTGGACCTCTAGCTGGACCGGGGAGCTGTTTTTT. This gives the protein CAWTSSWTGELFF. The chain combines TRBV30 with TRBJ2-2; D possibly corresponds to TRBD2 (5 bases). The CDR3 has 13 amino acids. V lost 4 bases to trimming and J lost 5 bases, with 11 bases between them. The germline V gene encodes CDR1 GTSNPN and CDR2 SVGIG (reference sequence).

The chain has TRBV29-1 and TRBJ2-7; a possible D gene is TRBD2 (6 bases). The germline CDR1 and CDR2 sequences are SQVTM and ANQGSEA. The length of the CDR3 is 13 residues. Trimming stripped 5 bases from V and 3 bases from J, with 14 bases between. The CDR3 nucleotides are TGCAGCGTTAAGACTAGAAGCAGCTACGAGCAGTACTTC. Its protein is CSVKTRSSYEQYF.

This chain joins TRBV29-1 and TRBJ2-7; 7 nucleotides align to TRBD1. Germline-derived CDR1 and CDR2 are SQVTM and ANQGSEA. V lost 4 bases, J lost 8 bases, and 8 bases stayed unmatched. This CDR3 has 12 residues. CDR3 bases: TGCAGCGTTGCCGGGACAGCCAGCAAGCAGTACTTC. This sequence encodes CSVAGTASKQYF.

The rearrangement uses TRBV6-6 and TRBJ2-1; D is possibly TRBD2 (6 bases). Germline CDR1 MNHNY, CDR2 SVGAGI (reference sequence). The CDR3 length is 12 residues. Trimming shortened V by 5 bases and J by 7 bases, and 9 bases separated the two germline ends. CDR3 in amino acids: CASSLSGNEQFF. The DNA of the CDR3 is TGTGCCAGCAGTCTTAGCGGAAATGAGCAGTTCTTC.

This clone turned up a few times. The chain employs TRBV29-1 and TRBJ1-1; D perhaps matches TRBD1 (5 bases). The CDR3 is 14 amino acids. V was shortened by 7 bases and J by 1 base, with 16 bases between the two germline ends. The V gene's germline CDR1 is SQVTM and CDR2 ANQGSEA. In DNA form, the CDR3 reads TGCAGCGCCAAAGCGGGGCAGCCGAACACTGAAGCTTTCTTT. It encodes CSAKAGQPNTEAFF. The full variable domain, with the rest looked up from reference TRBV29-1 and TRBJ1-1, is SAVISQKPSRDICQRGTSLTIQCQVDSQVTMMFWYRQQPGQSLTLIATANQGSEATYESGFVIDKFPISRPNLTFSTLTVSNMSPEDSSIYLCSAKAGQPNTEAFFGQGTRLTVV.

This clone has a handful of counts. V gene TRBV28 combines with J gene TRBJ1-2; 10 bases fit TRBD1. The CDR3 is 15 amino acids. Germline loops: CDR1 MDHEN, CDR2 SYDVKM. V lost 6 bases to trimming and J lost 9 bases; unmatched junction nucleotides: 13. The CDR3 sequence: CASSLTGGGTGSYTF. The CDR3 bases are TGTGCCAGCAGCCTGACAGGGGGCGGTACGGGTAGCTACACCTTC.